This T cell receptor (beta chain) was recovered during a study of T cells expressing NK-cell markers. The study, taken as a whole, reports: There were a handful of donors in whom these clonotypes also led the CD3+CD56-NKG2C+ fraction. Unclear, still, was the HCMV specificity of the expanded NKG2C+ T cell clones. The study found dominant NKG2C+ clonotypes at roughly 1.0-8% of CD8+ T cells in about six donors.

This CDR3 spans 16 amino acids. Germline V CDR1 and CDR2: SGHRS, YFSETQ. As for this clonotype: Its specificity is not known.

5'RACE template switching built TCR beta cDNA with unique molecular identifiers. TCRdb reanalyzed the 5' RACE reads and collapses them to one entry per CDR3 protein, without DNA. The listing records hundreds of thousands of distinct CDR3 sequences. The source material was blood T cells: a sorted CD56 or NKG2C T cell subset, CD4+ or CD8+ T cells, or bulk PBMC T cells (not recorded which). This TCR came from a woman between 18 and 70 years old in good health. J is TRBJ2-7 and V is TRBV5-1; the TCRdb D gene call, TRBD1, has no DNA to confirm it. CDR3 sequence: CASSPHTRGVGYEQYF.